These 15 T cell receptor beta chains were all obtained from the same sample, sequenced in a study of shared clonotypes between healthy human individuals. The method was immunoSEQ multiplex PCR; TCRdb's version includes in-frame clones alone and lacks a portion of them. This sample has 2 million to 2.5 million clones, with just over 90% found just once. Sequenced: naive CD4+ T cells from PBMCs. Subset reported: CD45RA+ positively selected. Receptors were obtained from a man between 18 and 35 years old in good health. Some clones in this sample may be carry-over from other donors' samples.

The CDR3 region is CASRPTGADEQYF. The CDR3 coding sequence is TGTGCCAGCAGGCCAACAGGGGCAGACGAGCAGTACTTC. The V and J genes are TRBV7-2 and TRBJ2-7; 7 nucleotides agree with TRBD1. The CDR3 runs 13 residues. Germline V gene lookup returns CDR1 SGHTA and CDR2 FQGNSA. V was pared by 6 bases and J by 5 bases, with 7 bases of the junction left unmatched.

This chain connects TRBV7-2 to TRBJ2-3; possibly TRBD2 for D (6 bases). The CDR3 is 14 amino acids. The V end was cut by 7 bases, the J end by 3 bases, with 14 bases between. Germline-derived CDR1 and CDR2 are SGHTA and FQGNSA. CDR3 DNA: TGTGCCAGCAACCGAGCCGGGGGAACAGATACGCAGTATTTT. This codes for CASNRAGGTDTQYF.

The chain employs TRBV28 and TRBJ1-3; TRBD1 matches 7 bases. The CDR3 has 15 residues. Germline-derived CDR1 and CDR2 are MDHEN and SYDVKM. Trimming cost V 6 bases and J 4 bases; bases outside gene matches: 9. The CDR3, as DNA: TGTGCCAGCAGCACCGAGACAGGGTCAGGAAACACCATATATTTT. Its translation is CASSTETGSGNTIYF.

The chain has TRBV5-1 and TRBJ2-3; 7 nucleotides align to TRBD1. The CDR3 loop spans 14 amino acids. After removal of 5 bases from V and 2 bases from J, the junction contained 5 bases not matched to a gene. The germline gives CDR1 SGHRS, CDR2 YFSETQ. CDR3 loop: CASRGQVNTDTQYF. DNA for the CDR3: TGCGCCAGCAGAGGACAGGTTAACACAGATACGCAGTATTTT. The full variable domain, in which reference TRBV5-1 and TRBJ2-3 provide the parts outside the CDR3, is KAGVTQTPRYLIKTRGQQVTLSCSPISGHRSVSWYQQTPGQGLQFLFEYFSETQRNKGNFPGRFSGRQFSNSRSEMNVSTLELGDSALYLCASRGQVNTDTQYFGPGTRLTVL.

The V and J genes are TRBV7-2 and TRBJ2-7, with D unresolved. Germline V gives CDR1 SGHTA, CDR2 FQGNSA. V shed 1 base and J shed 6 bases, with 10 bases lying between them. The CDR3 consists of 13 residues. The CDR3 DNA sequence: TGTGCCAGCAGCTTAGTAGCCGGTATCGAGCAGTACTTC. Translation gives CASSLVAGIEQYF.

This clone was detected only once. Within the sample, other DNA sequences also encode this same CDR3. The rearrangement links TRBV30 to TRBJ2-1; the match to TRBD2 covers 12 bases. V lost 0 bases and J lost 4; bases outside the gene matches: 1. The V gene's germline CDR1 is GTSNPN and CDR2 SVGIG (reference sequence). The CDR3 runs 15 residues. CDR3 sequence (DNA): TGTGCCTGGAGTGTAGGACTAGCGGGATACAATGAGCAGTTCTTC. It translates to CAWSVGLAGYNEQFF.

CDR3 sequence: CASSRGTDPYEQYF. CDR3 nucleotides: TGTGCCAGCTCACGCGGGACAGATCCTTACGAGCAGTACTTC. The rearrangement joins TRBV18 to TRBJ2-7; perhaps TRBD1 as D (7 bases). V dropped 4 bases and J dropped 4 bases, with 14 bases sitting between them. There are 14 residues in the CDR3. Germline V gives CDR1 KGHSH, CDR2 LQKENI.

The CDR3 is CASSLRLGLQETQYF. CDR3 sequence (DNA): TGTGCCAGCAGCCTGCGACTAGGACTCCAAGAGACCCAGTACTTC. This chain joins TRBV7-7 and TRBJ2-5; possible D gene TRBD2, 6 bases. Between the trimmed V and J ends, which lost 5 bases and 1 base, there was a span of 14 bases. The germline V gene encodes CDR1 SSHAT and CDR2 FNYEAQ (reference sequence). The CDR3 consists of 15 residues.

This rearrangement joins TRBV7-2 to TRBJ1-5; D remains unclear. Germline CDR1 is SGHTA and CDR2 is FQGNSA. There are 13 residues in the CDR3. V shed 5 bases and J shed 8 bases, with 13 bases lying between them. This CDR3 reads CASSLEEGKPQHF. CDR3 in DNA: TGTGCCAGCAGCCTCGAGGAAGGGAAGCCCCAGCATTTT.

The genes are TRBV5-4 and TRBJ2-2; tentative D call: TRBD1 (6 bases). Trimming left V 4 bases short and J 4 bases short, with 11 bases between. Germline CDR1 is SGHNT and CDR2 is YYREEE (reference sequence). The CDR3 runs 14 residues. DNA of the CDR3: TGTGCCAGCAGCATACAGGGTCCCACCGGGGAGCTGTTTTTT. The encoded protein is CASSIQGPTGELFF.

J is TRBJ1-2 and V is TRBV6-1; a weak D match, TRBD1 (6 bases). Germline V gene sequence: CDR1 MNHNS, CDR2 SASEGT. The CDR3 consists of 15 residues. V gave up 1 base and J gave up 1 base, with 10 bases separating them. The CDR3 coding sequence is TGTGCCAGCAGTGAAGGAGGGGGACGTAACTATGGCTACACCTTC. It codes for CASSEGGGRNYGYTF.

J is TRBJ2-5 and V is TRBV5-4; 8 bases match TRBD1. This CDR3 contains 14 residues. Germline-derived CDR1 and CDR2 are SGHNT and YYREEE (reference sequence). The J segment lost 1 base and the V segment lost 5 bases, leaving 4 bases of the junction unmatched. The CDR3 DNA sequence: TGTGCCAGCAGTCCAACAGGGGGCCAAGAGACCCAGTACTTC. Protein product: CASSPTGGQETQYF.

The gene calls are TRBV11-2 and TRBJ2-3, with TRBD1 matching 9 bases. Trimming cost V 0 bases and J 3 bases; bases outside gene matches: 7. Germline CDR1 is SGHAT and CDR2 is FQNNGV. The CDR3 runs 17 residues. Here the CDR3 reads CASSLDEQGAGTDTQYF. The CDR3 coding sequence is TGTGCCAGCAGCTTAGACGAACAGGGGGCAGGGACAGATACGCAGTATTTT. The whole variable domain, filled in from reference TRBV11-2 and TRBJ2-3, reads EAGVAQSPRYKIIEKRQSVAFWCNPISGHATLYWYQQILGQGPKLLIQFQNNGVVDDSQLPKDRFSAERLKGVDSTLKIQPAKLEDSAVYLCASSLDEQGAGTDTQYFGPGTRLTVL.

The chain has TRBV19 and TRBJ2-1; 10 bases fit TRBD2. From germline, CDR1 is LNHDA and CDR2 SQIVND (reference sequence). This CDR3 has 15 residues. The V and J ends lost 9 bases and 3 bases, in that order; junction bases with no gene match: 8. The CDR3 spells CASRLASGGYNEQFF. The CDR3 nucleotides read TGTGCCAGCCGACTTGCTAGCGGGGGCTACAATGAGCAGTTCTTC.

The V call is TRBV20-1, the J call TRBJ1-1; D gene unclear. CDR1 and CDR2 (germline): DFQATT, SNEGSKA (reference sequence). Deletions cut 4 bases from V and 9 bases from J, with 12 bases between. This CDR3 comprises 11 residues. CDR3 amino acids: CSANYGQKAFF. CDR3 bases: TGCAGTGCTAACTACGGCCAGAAAGCTTTCTTT.